This TCR beta chain was observed in a study of T cell responses to AZD1222 COVID-19 vaccine. The data were produced by immunoSEQ multiplex PCR, yet TCRdb's version contains in-frame clones alone and is incomplete. The sample lists 79,000 or so clones; around three quarters were seen once. A remark on this clone: Its antigen is still unknown.

Study results and caveats: Two AZD1222 administrations were followed by greater Spike-specific TCR breadth and depth. Repertoire sampling was restricted to post-peak T cell response timepoints.

The material was peripheral blood, obtained 28 days after the second dose of the MenACWY control vaccine. The TCR originated in an adult who received the MenACWY meningococcal vaccine as a control.

CDR3: CASSLEAHSKNIQYF. Here the CDR3 DNA reads TGTGCCAGCAGCTTAGAGGCCCACAGTAAAAACATTCAGTACTTC. The chain recombines TRBV11-2 with TRBJ2-4, with D hard to call. The CDR3 contains 15 residues. Germline V gene sequence: CDR1 SGHAT, CDR2 FQNNGV. Trimming left V 0 bases short and J 4 bases short, with 10 bases between.